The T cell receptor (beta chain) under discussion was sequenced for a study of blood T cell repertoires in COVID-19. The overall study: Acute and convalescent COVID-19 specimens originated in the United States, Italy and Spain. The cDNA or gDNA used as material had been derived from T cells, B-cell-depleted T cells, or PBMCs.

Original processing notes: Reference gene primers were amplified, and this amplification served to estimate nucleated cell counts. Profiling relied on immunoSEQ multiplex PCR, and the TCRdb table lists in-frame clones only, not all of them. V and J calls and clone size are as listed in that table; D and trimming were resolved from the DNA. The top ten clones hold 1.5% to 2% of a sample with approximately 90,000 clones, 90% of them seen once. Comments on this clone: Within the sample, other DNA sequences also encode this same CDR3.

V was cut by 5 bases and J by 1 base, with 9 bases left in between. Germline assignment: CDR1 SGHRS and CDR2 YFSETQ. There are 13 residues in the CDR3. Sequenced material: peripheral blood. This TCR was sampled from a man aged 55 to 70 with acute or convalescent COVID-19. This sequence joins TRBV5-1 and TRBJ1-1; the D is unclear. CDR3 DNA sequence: TGCGCCAGCAGTGATCAGGCGAACACTGAAGCTTTCTTT. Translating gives CASSDQANTEAFF.